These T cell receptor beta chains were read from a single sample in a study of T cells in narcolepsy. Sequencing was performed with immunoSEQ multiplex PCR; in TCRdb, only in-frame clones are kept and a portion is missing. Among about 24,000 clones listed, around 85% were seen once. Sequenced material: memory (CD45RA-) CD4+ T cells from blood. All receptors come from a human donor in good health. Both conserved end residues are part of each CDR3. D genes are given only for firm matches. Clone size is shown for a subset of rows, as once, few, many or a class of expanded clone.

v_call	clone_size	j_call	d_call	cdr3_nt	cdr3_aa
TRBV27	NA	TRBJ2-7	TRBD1	TGTGCCAGCAGGGGGACAGGGCCAACCTCCTACGAGCAGTACTTC	CASRGTGPTSYEQYF
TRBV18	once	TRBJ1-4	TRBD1	TGTGCCAGCCACGACCTCGGGCAGGGGGCAATGCATGAAAAACTGTTTTTT	CASHDLGQGAMHEKLFF
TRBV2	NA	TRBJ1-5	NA	TGTGCCAGCAGTGACCCCAATCAGCCCCAGCATTTT	CASSDPNQPQHF
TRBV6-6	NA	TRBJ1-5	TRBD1	TGTGCCAACAAGGACAGGGGGGACAATCAGCCCCAGCATTTT	CANKDRGDNQPQHF
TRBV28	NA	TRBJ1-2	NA	TGTGCCAGCAGTTCTCAGCACCCAGGCCTTGAAGGCTACACCTTC	CASSSQHPGLEGYTF
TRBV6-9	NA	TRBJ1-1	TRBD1	TGTGCCAGCAGCGAACCCCAGGGGGCGAACACTGAAGCTTTCTTT	CASSEPQGANTEAFF
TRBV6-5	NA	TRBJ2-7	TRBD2	TGTGCCAGCAGTCGCCCTAGCGGGAGGGCCGACGAGCAGTACTTC	CASSRPSGRADEQYF
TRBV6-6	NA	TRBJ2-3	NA	TGTGCCAGCAGTAACCGGGATGCCACAGATACGCAGTATTTT	CASSNRDATDTQYF
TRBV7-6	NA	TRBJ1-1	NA	TGTGCCAGCAGCTTAGGGCAGGGCGGGGAAAACACTGAAGCTTTCTTT	CASSLGQGGENTEAFF
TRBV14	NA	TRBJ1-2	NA	TGTGCCAGCAGCCAAGACTATCATCAAGGCTACACCTTC	CASSQDYHQGYTF
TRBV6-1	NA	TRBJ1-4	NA	TGTGCCTGCAAGACAGGCTCAACTAATGAAAAACTGTTTTTT	CACKTGSTNEKLFF
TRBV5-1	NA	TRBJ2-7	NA	TGCGCCAGCAGCTTGGCCGGACGGGACCGTAGGGCCTACGAGCAGTACTTC	CASSLAGRDRRAYEQYF
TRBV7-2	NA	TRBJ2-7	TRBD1	TGTGCCAGCAGCCGGGACAGGGTTTACTACGAGCAGTACTTC	CASSRDRVYYEQYF
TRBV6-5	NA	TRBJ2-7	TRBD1	TGTGCCAGCAGTGAGACAGGGGTCTACGAGCAGTACTTC	CASSETGVYEQYF
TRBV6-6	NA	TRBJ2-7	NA	TGTGCCAGCAGTCCCAGACTTGAGCAGTACTTC	CASSPRLEQYF
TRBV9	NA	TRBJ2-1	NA	TGTGCCAGCAAGGGCGAATCCTACAATGAGCAGTTCTTC	CASKGESYNEQFF
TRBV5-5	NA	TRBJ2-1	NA	TGTGCCAGCAGCCGAGACGTGGGCAATGAGCAGTTCTTC	CASSRDVGNEQFF
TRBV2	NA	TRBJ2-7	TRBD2	TGTGCCAGCACCGCGGGGGTGGTGTGGGGCCTAGCGGGATATGAGCAGTACTTC	CASTAGVVWGLAGYEQYF
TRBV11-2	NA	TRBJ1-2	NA	TGTGCCAGCAGCTTTACAGGACGTAACTATGGCTACACCTTC	CASSFTGRNYGYTF
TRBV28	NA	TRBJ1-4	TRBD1	TGTGCCAGCAGTTTACCGACAGGGTCTAATGAAAAACTGTTTTTT	CASSLPTGSNEKLFF
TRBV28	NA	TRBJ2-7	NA	TGTGCCAGCAGTTTACGGACGAGTACCTACGAGCAGTACTTC	CASSLRTSTYEQYF
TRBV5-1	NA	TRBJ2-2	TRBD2	TGCGCCAGCGCACAGCGGGAGAACACCGGGGAGCTGTTTTTT	CASAQRENTGELFF
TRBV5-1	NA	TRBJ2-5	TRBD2	TGCGCCAGCAGCGGGCCGGGACTAGCAGAAGAGACCCAGTACTTC	CASSGPGLAEETQYF
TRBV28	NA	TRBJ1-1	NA	TGTGCCAGCAGCTCCATACAGGGAGGGTACACTGAAGCTTTCTTT	CASSSIQGGYTEAFF
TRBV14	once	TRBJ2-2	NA	TGTGCCAGCAGCCAAGATGTCGCGGCCTGGAACACCGGGGAGCTGTTTTTT	CASSQDVAAWNTGELFF
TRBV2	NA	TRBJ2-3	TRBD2	TGTGCCAGCAGTGAGGCGGGAGGGCGGACAGATACGCAGTATTTT	CASSEAGGRTDTQYF
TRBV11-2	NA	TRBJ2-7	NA	TGTGCCAGCAGCTTAGAGCGGGCTTCCTACGAGCAGTACTTC	CASSLERASYEQYF
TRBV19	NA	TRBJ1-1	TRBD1	TGTGCCAGTAGTATTCGGACAGGGGGATATACTGAAGCTTTCTTT	CASSIRTGGYTEAFF
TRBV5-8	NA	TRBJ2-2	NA	TGTGCCAGGGGAACCAAGAACACCGGGGAGCTGTTTTTT	CARGTKNTGELFF
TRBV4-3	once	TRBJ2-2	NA	TGCGCCAGCAGCCAAGAGCGGGACGGGGAGCTGTTTTTT	CASSQERDGELFF
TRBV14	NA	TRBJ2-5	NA	TGTGCCAGCTCATATCGAGAGACCCAGTACTTC	CASSYRETQYF
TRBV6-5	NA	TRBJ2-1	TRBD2	TGTGCCAGCAGATACGAGCGGGAAACTTCCTACAATGAGCAGTTCTTC	CASRYERETSYNEQFF
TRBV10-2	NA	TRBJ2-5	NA	TGCGCCAGCAGTGAAAAGAGGGGGATGACCCAGTACTTC	CASSEKRGMTQYF
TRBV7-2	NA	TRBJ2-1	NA	TGTGCCAGCAGCTCTGGACAGAGCTCCTACAATGAGCAGTTCTTC	CASSSGQSSYNEQFF
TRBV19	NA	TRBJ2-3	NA	TGTGCCAGTAGTAGTTTCACCCAACCCGCAGATACGCAGTATTTT	CASSSFTQPADTQYF
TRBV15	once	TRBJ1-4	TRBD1	TGTGCCACCAGCAGCCGGGACAGGGCTGAAAAACTGTTTTTT	CATSSRDRAEKLFF
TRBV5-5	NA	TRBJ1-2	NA	TGTGCCAGCAGCTTGGTCGAAACGACGGTATTGGCCTATGGCTACACCTTC	CASSLVETTVLAYGYTF
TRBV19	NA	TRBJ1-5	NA	TGTGCCAGTAGTATACAGGGTGGGAGCAATCAGCCCCAGCATTTT	CASSIQGGSNQPQHF
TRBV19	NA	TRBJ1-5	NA	TGTGCCAGTACCAGGGACGGACCCAATCAGCCCCAGCATTTT	CASTRDGPNQPQHF
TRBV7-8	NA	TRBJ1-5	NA	TGTGCCAGCAGCTTAGTAGGAGGACAAAATCAGCCCCAGCATTTT	CASSLVGGQNQPQHF
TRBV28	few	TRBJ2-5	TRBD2	TGTGCCAGCAGTAGCGGGGGGCCCGTAGAGACCCAGTACTTC	CASSSGGPVETQYF